This passage covers 9 T cell receptor beta chains from one sample sequenced in a study of shared clonotypes between healthy human individuals. Produced via immunoSEQ multiplex PCR; TCRdb's table is partial and in-frame only. Among over a million clones listed, roughly 96% were seen once. Source material: naive CD4+ T cells sorted from blood. Subset specified: CD45RA+ positively selected. The receptors were sampled from a man aged 25-40 years in good health.

The chain carries TRBV11-3 and TRBJ2-5, with D hard to call. The CDR3 consists of 13 residues. CDR1 and CDR2 (germline): SGHNT, YENEEA. V lost 5 bases, J lost 0 bases, and 7 bases lay in between. DNA for the CDR3: TGTGCCAGCAGCGAGTCCGACCAAGAGACCCAGTACTTC. As protein: CASSESDQETQYF.

The CDR3 DNA reads TGTGCCAGCAGTGCTGGGACAGGGAATCTATACGAGCAGTACTTC. This translates into CASSAGTGNLYEQYF. The chain carries TRBV6-1 and TRBJ2-7; 9 positions match TRBD1. The V gene end was trimmed by 4 bases and the J gene end by 4 bases; junction bases not matched to a gene: 8. The CDR3 sequence is 15 residues long. The V gene's germline CDR1 is MNHNS and CDR2 SASEGT.

This clone has just a few counts. The chain links TRBV6-6 to TRBJ2-7, with 11 bases fitting TRBD2. This CDR3 has 14 residues. With V trimmed by 4 bases and J by 2 bases, 1 base remained unmatched. CDR1 is MNHNY, CDR2 SVGAGI, per germline (reference sequence). CDR3 sequence (DNA): TGTGCCAGCAGTTCACTAGCGGGGGCCTACGAGCAGTACTTC. Translation gives CASSSLAGAYEQYF.

This clone was recorded only once. The same CDR3 also results from other DNA sequences found in this sample. The rearrangement links TRBV9 to TRBJ2-3; D is unclear. The CDR3 totals 15 residues. Trimming shortened V by 0 bases and J by 0 bases, and 8 bases separated the two germline ends. CDR1 is SGDLS, CDR2 YYNGEE, per germline. Here the CDR3 DNA reads TGTGCCAGCAGCGTAGTTACGGGCAGCACAGATACGCAGTATTTT. Protein: CASSVVTGSTDTQYF.

The CDR3 loop is CATSRDTTSPYEQYF. CDR3 DNA sequence: TGTGCCACCAGCAGAGATACTACTAGCCCCTACGAGCAGTACTTC. The chain combines TRBV15 with TRBJ2-7; perhaps TRBD2 as D (6 bases). From germline, CDR1 is LNHNV and CDR2 YYDKDF (reference sequence). Deletions cut 0 bases from V and 2 bases from J, with 11 bases between. The CDR3 extends over 15 amino acids. Full variable domain (remainder filled in from reference TRBV15 and TRBJ2-7): DAMVIQNPRYQVTQFGKPVTLSCSQTLNHNVMYWYQQKSSQAPKLLFHYYDKDFNNEADTPDNFQSRRPNTSFCFLDIRSPGLGDTAMYLCATSRDTTSPYEQYFGPGTRLTVT.

The V call is TRBV6-5, the J call TRBJ2-5; D is perhaps TRBD2 (5 bases). The CDR3 has 14 residues. In germline, CDR1 is MNHEY, CDR2 SVGAGI. Trimming stripped 0 bases from V and 7 bases from J, with 12 bases between. The CDR3 sequence is CASSYSVQAGTQYF. The CDR3 bases are TGTGCCAGCAGTTACTCAGTTCAGGCGGGGACCCAGTACTTC.

The chain combines TRBV5-1 with TRBJ2-5; tentative D call: TRBD1 (6 bases). The CDR3 spans 14 residues. Trimming removed 7 bases at V and 5 bases at J, with 18 bases between. The germline V gene has CDR1 SGHRS and CDR2 YFSETQ. The CDR3, as DNA: TGCGCCAGCCAAACGGGACAAAAAGGGGAGACCCAGTACTTC. Residues: CASQTGQKGETQYF. The whole variable domain, remainder taken from reference TRBV5-1 and TRBJ2-5, is KAGVTQTPRYLIKTRGQQVTLSCSPISGHRSVSWYQQTPGQGLQFLFEYFSETQRNKGNFPGRFSGRQFSNSRSEMNVSTLELGDSALYLCASQTGQKGETQYFGPGTRLLVL.

V and J are TRBV5-4 and TRBJ2-2, with 7 bases matching TRBD2. V trimming: 2 bases; J trimming: 1 base; junction bases outside the gene matches: 5. CDR1 SGHNT and CDR2 YYREEE come from the germline V gene (reference sequence). This CDR3 is built from 16 residues. CDR3 region: CASSFPQRGNTGELFF. CDR3 DNA sequence: TGTGCCAGCAGCTTCCCCCAGCGGGGGAACACCGGGGAGCTGTTTTTT. Filled out from reference TRBV5-4 and TRBJ2-2, the complete variable domain reads ETGVTQSPTHLIKTRGQQVTLRCSSQSGHNTVSWYQQALGQGPQFIFQYYREEENGRGNFPPRFSGLQFPNYSSELNVNALELDDSALYLCASSFPQRGNTGELFFGEGSRLTVL.

The chain uses TRBV28 and TRBJ1-2; 7 nucleotides align to TRBD1. J gave up 8 bases and V 4 bases, and 10 bases lay outside the gene matches. The CDR3 length is 14 residues. The germline V gene has CDR1 MDHEN and CDR2 SYDVKM. The CDR3 loop reads CASSSGQAGRGYTF. CDR3 nucleotides: TGTGCCAGCAGTTCCGGACAGGCGGGTAGGGGCTACACCTTC.